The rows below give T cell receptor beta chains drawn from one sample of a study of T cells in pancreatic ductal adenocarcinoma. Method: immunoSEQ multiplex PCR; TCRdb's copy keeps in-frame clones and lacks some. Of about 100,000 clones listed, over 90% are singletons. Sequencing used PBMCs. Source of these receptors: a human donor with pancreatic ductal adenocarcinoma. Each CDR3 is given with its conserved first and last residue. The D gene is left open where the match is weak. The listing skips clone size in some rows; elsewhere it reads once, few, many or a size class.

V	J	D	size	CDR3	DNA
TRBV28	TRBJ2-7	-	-	CASSLYSDLDYEQYF	TGTGCCAGCAGTTTATATTCGGACTTAGACTACGAGCAGTACTTC
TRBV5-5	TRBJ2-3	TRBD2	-	CASSFLYLASGYTDTQYF	TGTGCCAGCAGCTTCTTATATTTGGCTAGCGGGTACACAGATACGCAGTATTTT
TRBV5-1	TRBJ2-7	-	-	CASSPKTGSSYEQYF	TGCGCCAGCAGCCCCAAAACAGGCAGCTCCTACGAGCAGTACTTC
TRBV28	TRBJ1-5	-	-	CASSFRGALQPQHF	TGTGCCAGCAGTTTCCGCGGGGCGCTTCAGCCCCAGCATTTT
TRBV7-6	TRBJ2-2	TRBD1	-	CASSPDRGTGELFF	TGTGCCAGCAGCCCCGACAGGGGGACCGGGGAGCTGTTTTTT
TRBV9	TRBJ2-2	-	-	CASSVVGQNTGELFF	TGTGCCAGCAGCGTAGTGGGACAGAACACCGGGGAGCTGTTTTTT
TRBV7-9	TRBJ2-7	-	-	CACSQSSEQYF	TGTGCCTGTAGCCAATCCTCGGAGCAGTACTTC
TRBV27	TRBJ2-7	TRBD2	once	CASSSPRLASYEQYF	TGTGCCAGCAGTTCCCCCAGACTAGCATCCTACGAGCAGTACTTC
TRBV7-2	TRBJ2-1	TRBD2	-	CASSFHDSGRARDEQFF	TGTGCCAGCAGCTTCCACGATAGCGGGAGGGCCAGAGATGAGCAGTTCTTC
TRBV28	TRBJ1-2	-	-	CASSLQGWDGYTF	TGTGCCAGCAGTTTACAGGGCTGGGATGGCTACACCTTC
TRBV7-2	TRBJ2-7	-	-	CASSLRRVYEQYF	TGTGCCAGCAGCTTACGGAGGGTCTACGAGCAGTACTTC
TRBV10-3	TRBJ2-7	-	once	CAISETAYEQYF	TGTGCCATCAGTGAGACAGCATACGAGCAGTACTTC
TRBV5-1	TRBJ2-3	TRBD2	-	CASSTPSGNTDTQYF	TGCGCCAGCAGTACTCCTAGCGGGAACACAGATACGCAGTATTTT
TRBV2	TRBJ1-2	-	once	CASSEGQNYGYTF	TGTGCCAGCAGTGAAGGGCAGAATTATGGCTACACCTTC
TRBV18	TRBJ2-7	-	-	CASSPVDMYEQYF	TGTGCCAGCTCACCGGTCGACATGTACGAGCAGTACTTC
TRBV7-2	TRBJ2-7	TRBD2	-	CASSLVAGYNDEQYF	TGTGCCAGCAGCTTAGTAGCGGGATACAACGACGAGCAGTACTTC
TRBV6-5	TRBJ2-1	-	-	CASSTTSSEQFF	TGTGCCAGCAGCACGACTAGTTCCGAGCAGTTCTTC
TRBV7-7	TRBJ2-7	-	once	CASSLAEGSYEQYF	TGTGCTAGCAGCTTAGCGGAGGGTTCGTACGAGCAGTACTTC
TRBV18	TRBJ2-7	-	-	CASSLPGISYEQYF	TGTGCCAGCTCACTTCCAGGGATCTCCTACGAGCAGTACTTC
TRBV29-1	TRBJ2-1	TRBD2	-	CSVGLAANEQFF	TGCAGCGTTGGGCTAGCGGCTAATGAGCAGTTCTTC
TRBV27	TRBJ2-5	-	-	CASMRVETQYF	TGTGCCAGCATGAGGGTTGAGACCCAGTACTTC
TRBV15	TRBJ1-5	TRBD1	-	CATSPDPWTGNYQPQHF	TGTGCCACCAGCCCCGACCCTTGGACAGGGAATTATCAGCCCCAGCATTTT
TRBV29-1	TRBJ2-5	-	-	CSVDISGAEGTQYF	TGCAGCGTTGATATTTCGGGTGCGGAGGGGACCCAGTACTTC
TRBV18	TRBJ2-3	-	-	CASSPPGLYTQYF	TGTGCCAGCTCACCACCGGGACTCTATACGCAGTATTTT
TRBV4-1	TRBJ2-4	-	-	CASREGALAKNIQYF	TGCGCCAGCAGGGAGGGGGCTCTAGCCAAAAACATTCAGTACTTC
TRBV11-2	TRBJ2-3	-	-	CASSFYGEDTQYF	TGTGCCAGCAGCTTCTACGGGGAGGATACGCAGTATTTT
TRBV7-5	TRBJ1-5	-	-	CVRSFDLTGPYQPQHF	TGTGTCAGAAGCTTCGACTTGACAGGCCCCTATCAGCCCCAGCATTTT
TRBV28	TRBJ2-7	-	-	CASSLDPGLVGEQYF	TGTGCCAGCAGTTTGGATCCCGGACTGGTCGGCGAGCAGTACTTC
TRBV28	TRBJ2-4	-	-	CASSSHRVRGIQYF	TGTGCCAGCAGTTCTCACAGGGTACGGGGCATTCAGTACTTC
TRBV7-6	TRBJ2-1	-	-	CASSSTGTRPQWEQFF	TGTGCCAGCAGCTCCACTGGGACTCGGCCCCAATGGGAGCAGTTCTTC
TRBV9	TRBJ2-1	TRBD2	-	CASSVGLAGENEQFF	TGTGCCAGCAGCGTAGGGCTAGCGGGAGAAAATGAGCAGTTCTTC
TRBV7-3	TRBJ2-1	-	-	CASSSQSGNEQFF	TGTGCCAGCAGCTCCCAGAGCGGCAATGAGCAGTTCTTC
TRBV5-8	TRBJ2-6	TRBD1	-	CARWDRPLSGANVLTF	TGTGCCAGGTGGGACAGACCCCTCTCTGGGGCCAACGTCCTGACTTTC
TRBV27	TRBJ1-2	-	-	CASSLRIDRTHYGYTF	TGTGCCAGCAGTTTACGTATCGACAGGACTCACTATGGCTACACCTTC
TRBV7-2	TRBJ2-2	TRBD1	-	CASRSGQGYGELFF	TGTGCCAGCAGATCGGGACAGGGGTACGGGGAGCTGTTTTTT
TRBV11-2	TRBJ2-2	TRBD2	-	CASSLRLAGGRTGELFF	TGTGCCAGCAGCTTAAGACTAGCGGGAGGCCGCACCGGGGAGCTGTTTTTT
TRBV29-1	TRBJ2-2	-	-	CSVRLIGTGELFF	TGCAGCGTACGATTAATCGGGACCGGGGAGCTGTTTTTT
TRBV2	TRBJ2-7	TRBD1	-	CASGTGTYEQYF	TGTGCCAGCGGGACAGGGACGTACGAGCAGTACTTC
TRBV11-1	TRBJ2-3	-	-	CASSLGARLDTQYF	TGTGCCAGCAGCTTGGGAGCTAGGTTGGATACGCAGTATTTT
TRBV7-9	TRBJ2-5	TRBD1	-	CASSLLGQDLETQYF	TGTGCCAGCAGCTTACTGGGACAGGACCTAGAGACCCAGTACTTC
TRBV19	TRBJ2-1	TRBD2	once	CASSIGGVAYNEQFF	TGTGCCAGTAGTATTGGGGGGGTCGCGTACAATGAGCAGTTCTTC
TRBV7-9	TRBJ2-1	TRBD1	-	CASSLGWDRGNEQFF	TGTGCCAGCAGCTTAGGATGGGACAGGGGAAATGAGCAGTTCTTC
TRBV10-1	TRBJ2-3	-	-	CASSEDRRGTQYF	TGCGCCAGCAGTGAAGACCGTCGGGGGACGCAGTATTTT
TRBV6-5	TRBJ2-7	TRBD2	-	CASSWGLAGRERYF	TGTGCCAGCAGCTGGGGACTAGCGGGACGAGAGCGGTACTTC
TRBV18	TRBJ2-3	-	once	CASSPVRATDTQYF	TGTGCCAGCTCACCCGTGAGGGCAACAGATACGCAGTATTTT
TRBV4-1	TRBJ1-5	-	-	CASSQDAGASQPQHF	TGCGCCAGCAGCCAAGATGCGGGGGCCAGTCAGCCCCAGCATTTT
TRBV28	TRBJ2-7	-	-	CASSHSTEQYF	TGTGCCAGCAGTCACAGTACCGAGCAGTACTTC
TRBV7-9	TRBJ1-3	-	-	CASSFRGGNTIYF	TGTGCCAGCAGCTTTAGGGGGGGAAACACCATATATTTT
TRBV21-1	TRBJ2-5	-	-	CASSKPGVQFQETQYF	TGTGCCAGCAGCAAACCCGGGGTTCAGTTCCAAGAGACCCAGTACTTC
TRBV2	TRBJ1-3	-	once	CASSQNRVSGNTIYF	TGTGCCAGCAGCCAAAACAGGGTCTCTGGAAACACCATATATTTT
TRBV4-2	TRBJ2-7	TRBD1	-	CASSQSTGTEPYEQYF	TGTGCCAGCAGCCAATCCACCGGGACAGAACCTTACGAGCAGTACTTC
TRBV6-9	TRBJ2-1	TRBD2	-	CANTPGAGGPENEQFF	TGTGCCAACACACCCGGGGCGGGAGGGCCGGAGAATGAGCAGTTCTTC
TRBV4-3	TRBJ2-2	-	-	CASSRSSAKGTGELFF	TGCGCCAGCAGCCGGTCTAGCGCTAAGGGGACCGGGGAGCTGTTTTTT
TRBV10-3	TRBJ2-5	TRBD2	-	CAISEWGLAGNQETQYF	TGTGCCATCAGTGAGTGGGGACTAGCGGGGAACCAAGAGACCCAGTACTTC
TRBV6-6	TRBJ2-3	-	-	CASSLLEDTQYF	TGTGCCAGCAGTCTACTAGAGGATACGCAGTATTTT
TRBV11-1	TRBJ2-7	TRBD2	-	CASSRILAGGGYEQYF	TGTGCCAGCAGCCGAATACTAGCGGGAGGAGGGTACGAGCAGTACTTC
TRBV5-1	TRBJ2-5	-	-	CASSLGQYQETQYF	TGCGCCAGCAGCTTGGGGCAGTACCAAGAGACCCAGTACTTC
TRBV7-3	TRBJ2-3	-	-	CASSLSVGEIGQYF	TGTGCCAGCAGCTTAAGTGTCGGGGAAATAGGGCAGTATTTT
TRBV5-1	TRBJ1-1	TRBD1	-	CASSRGPGTGGTEAFF	TGCGCCAGCAGCCGTGGACCCGGGACAGGGGGCACTGAAGCTTTCTTT
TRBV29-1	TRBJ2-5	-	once	CSVSREGETQYF	TGCAGCGTTTCCCGGGAAGGAGAGACCCAGTACTTC